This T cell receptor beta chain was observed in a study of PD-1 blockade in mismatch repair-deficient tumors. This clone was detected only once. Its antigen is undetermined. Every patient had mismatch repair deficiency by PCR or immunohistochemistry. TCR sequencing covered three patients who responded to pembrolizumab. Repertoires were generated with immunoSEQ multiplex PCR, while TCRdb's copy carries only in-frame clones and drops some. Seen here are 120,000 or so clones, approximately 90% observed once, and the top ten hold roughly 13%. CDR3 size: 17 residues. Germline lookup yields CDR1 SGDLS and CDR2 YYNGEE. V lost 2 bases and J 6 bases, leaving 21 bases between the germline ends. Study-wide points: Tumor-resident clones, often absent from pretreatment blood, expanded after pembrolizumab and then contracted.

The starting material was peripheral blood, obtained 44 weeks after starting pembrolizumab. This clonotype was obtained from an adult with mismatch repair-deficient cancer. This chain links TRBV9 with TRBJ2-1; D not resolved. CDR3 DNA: TGTGCCAGCAGCGTTTACATGAACCCCTCTTTGGGCAATGAGCAGTTCTTC. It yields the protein CASSVYMNPSLGNEQFF.